A selection of T cell receptor beta chains follows, all from one sample in a study of blood T cell repertoires in COVID-19. Generated by immunoSEQ multiplex PCR, the TCRdb table keeps only in-frame clones and is missing some. The sample carries about 87,000 clones, roughly 88% recorded once. Input material: peripheral blood. These receptors originate from a woman of 80 years or more with COVID-19, enrolled during active disease. Both conserved end residues are part of each CDR3. The D gene is left open where the match is weak. Not every row has a clone size; where given, it reads once, few, many or a size class.

D	V	J	size	CDR3	DNA
NA	TRBV3-1/TRBV3-2	TRBJ2-1	NA	CASSERQVNEQFF	TGTGCCAGCAGCGAGCGACAGGTCAATGAGCAGTTCTTC
NA	TRBV12-3/TRBV12-4	TRBJ1-2	NA	CASSFYEFGYTF	TGTGCCAGCAGTTTCTATGAGTTTGGCTACACCTTC
TRBD1	TRBV4-1	TRBJ1-5	NA	CASSPRRDRPQHF	TGCGCCAGCAGCCCCCGGCGGGACAGGCCCCAGCATTTT
NA	TRBV3-1/TRBV3-2	TRBJ2-3	NA	CASSQLRLNTQYF	TGTGCCAGCAGTCAACTCAGGTTAAATACGCAGTATTTT
TRBD2	TRBV30	TRBJ2-7	NA	CAWSVLGRGFNEQYF	TGTGCCTGGAGTGTTCTCGGGAGGGGGTTCAACGAGCAGTACTTC
TRBD2	TRBV10-3	TRBJ2-3	NA	CAISDSGAATEDTQYF	TGTGCCATCAGTGATAGCGGGGCCGCGACGGAGGATACGCAGTATTTT
TRBD1	TRBV7-9	TRBJ1-6	NA	CASTPGQGAPNSPLHF	TGTGCCAGCACCCCAGGACAGGGTGCTCCGAATTCACCCCTCCACTTT
NA	TRBV2	TRBJ1-2	NA	CASSERSGERRNGYTF	TGTGCCAGCAGTGAAAGGTCAGGGGAGCGGAGAAATGGCTACACCTTC
TRBD1	TRBV7-9	TRBJ2-5	NA	CATTGEQETQYF	TGTGCCACGACAGGGGAACAAGAGACCCAGTACTTC
NA	TRBV9	TRBJ2-1	NA	CASSPRLVPNEQFF	TGTGCCAGCAGCCCCCGACTAGTCCCCAATGAGCAGTTCTTC
NA	TRBV29-1	TRBJ2-7	NA	CSAASTHEQYF	TGCAGCGCAGCTAGTACCCACGAGCAGTACTTC
NA	TRBV6-8	TRBJ1-3	NA	CASSYALGNTIYF	TGTGCCAGCAGTTACGCCCTAGGAAACACCATATATTTT
NA	TRBV21-1	TRBJ1-6	few	CASGGRGLDSPLHF	TGTGCCAGCGGCGGACGAGGGTTGGATTCACCCCTCCACTTT
TRBD2	TRBV2	TRBJ2-7	NA	CASSDILLAGFSEQYF	TGTGCCAGCAGTGACATCCTACTAGCGGGATTCTCCGAGCAGTACTTC
NA	TRBV18	TRBJ1-1	NA	CASSPGQGMNTEAFF	TGTGCCAGCTCACCAGGGCAGGGGATGAACACTGAAGCTTTCTTT
TRBD1	TRBV18	TRBJ2-5	NA	CASSPPTGLETQYF	TGTGCCAGCTCACCACCGACAGGGCTGGAGACCCAGTACTTC
NA	TRBV7-2	TRBJ1-5	once	CASSLRSNQPQHF	TGTGCCAGCAGCTTGAGAAGCAATCAGCCCCAGCATTTT
NA	TRBV29-1	TRBJ2-3	NA	CSVGGPTDTQYF	TGCAGCGTTGGAGGGCCCACAGATACGCAGTATTTT
TRBD1	TRBV19	TRBJ2-2	NA	CATLRTGKTGELFF	TGTGCCACCCTGAGGACAGGGAAGACCGGGGAGCTGTTTTTT
NA	TRBV4-1	TRBJ1-1	NA	CASSQGTISGAFF	TGCGCCAGCAGCCAAGGAACAATTAGCGGAGCTTTCTTT
TRBD2	TRBV3-1/TRBV3-2	TRBJ2-1	NA	CASSQGVSGRYNEQFF	TGTGCCAGCAGCCAAGGGGTGAGCGGGAGGTACAATGAGCAGTTCTTC
NA	TRBV7-2	TRBJ2-1	few	CASSSPPQAYPNEQFF	TGTGCCAGCAGCTCACCCCCACAGGCTTACCCCAATGAGCAGTTCTTC
NA	TRBV9	TRBJ2-3	NA	CASSPWVGADTQYF	TGTGCCAGCAGCCCGTGGGTTGGAGCAGATACGCAGTATTTT
NA	TRBV5-1	TRBJ1-1	NA	CASSSQGNTEAFF	TGCGCCAGCAGCTCACAGGGGAACACTGAAGCTTTCTTT
TRBD1	TRBV5-5	TRBJ2-2	few	CASSLAQGTGELFF	TGTGCCAGCAGCTTGGCACAGGGGACCGGGGAGCTGTTTTTT
TRBD1	TRBV10-3	TRBJ2-3	NA	CAISTRPGGWTDTQYF	TGTGCCATCAGCACGCGGCCAGGGGGCTGGACAGATACGCAGTATTTT
TRBD1	TRBV14	TRBJ2-4	NA	CASSPRDRVGNIQYF	TGTGCCAGCAGCCCCCGTGACAGGGTAGGGAACATTCAGTACTTC
NA	TRBV11-2	TRBJ2-7	NA	CASSLHGYEQYF	TGTGCCAGCAGCTTACACGGCTACGAGCAGTACTTC
TRBD1	TRBV5-4	TRBJ2-5	NA	CASSFGQGVETQYF	TGTGCCAGCAGCTTCGGACAGGGGGTAGAGACCCAGTACTTC
TRBD2	TRBV5-4	TRBJ2-1	NA	CASSEGTSGGLGEQFF	TGTGCCAGCAGCGAGGGGACTAGCGGGGGGCTGGGGGAGCAGTTCTTC
TRBD1	TRBV18	TRBJ2-7	NA	CASSPFPGQSSYEQYF	TGTGCCAGCTCACCATTCCCGGGACAGTCTTCCTACGAGCAGTACTTC
NA	TRBV11-1	TRBJ2-3	NA	CASSLVGTQYF	TGTGCCAGCAGCTTAGTCGGGACGCAGTATTTT
NA	TRBV2	TRBJ1-5	NA	CASSESRGQPQHF	TGTGCCAGCAGTGAATCCAGGGGTCAGCCCCAGCATTTT
NA	TRBV15	TRBJ2-1	NA	CATSRDLARTYEQFF	TGTGCCACCAGCAGAGATCTGGCTAGAACCTATGAGCAGTTCTTC
NA	TRBV27	TRBJ1-5	NA	CASSPDKINQPQHF	TGTGCCAGCAGCCCTGACAAAATCAATCAGCCCCAGCATTTT
TRBD2	TRBV18	TRBJ2-7	NA	CASSPIAGGPYEQYF	TGTGCCAGCTCACCCATAGCGGGAGGGCCCTACGAGCAGTACTTC
NA	TRBV6-5	TRBJ1-6	NA	CASSWTLKGSPLHF	TGTGCCAGCAGTTGGACTCTAAAGGGATCACCCCTCCACTTT
NA	TRBV6-5	TRBJ2-1	once	CASSRDSYNEQFF	TGTGCCAGCAGCCGAGACAGTTACAATGAGCAGTTCTTC
NA	TRBV5-1	TRBJ1-4	NA	CASTRRPEEKLFF	TGCGCCAGCACCCGGAGGCCCGAGGAAAAACTGTTTTTT
TRBD1	TRBV5-4	TRBJ1-2	NA	CASSPKQTGWHYGYTF	TGTGCCAGCAGCCCGAAACAGACAGGGTGGCACTATGGCTACACCTTC
TRBD1	TRBV2	TRBJ1-2	NA	CASSVGQGGLYGYTF	TGTGCCAGCAGCGTAGGACAGGGGGGATTATATGGCTACACCTTC
NA	TRBV30	TRBJ2-2	NA	CAWSRLRVGELFF	TGTGCCTGGAGTCGTCTCAGGGTGGGGGAGCTGTTTTTT
NA	TRBV6-6	TRBJ2-7	NA	CASSYATAYEQYF	TGTGCCAGCAGTTACGCGACAGCCTACGAGCAGTACTTC
TRBD1	TRBV7-9	TRBJ2-3	NA	CASSARTGPDTQYF	TGTGCCAGCAGCGCACGGACAGGGCCAGATACGCAGTATTTT
TRBD2	TRBV10-2	TRBJ2-7	NA	CASRLAGVREQYF	TGCGCCAGCCGACTAGCGGGAGTTCGCGAGCAGTACTTC
TRBD1	TRBV3-1/TRBV3-2	TRBJ2-1	NA	CASSRSGQGRNEQFF	TGTGCCAGCAGCCGCTCGGGACAGGGGCGGAATGAGCAGTTCTTC
TRBD2	TRBV7-3	TRBJ2-1	NA	CASSPGLADYNEQFF	TGTGCCAGCAGCCCCGGACTAGCGGACTACAATGAGCAGTTCTTC
TRBD2	TRBV4-1	TRBJ2-2	NA	CASSQDLGWAGGGETGELFF	TGCGCCAGCAGCCAAGATTTGGGTTGGGCGGGGGGTGGAGAAACCGGGGAGCTGTTTTTT
TRBD1	TRBV2	TRBJ2-5	NA	CASSRQGIGETQYF	TGTGCCAGCAGTCGACAGGGGATCGGAGAGACCCAGTACTTC
TRBD2	TRBV6-2/TRBV6-3	TRBJ2-5	NA	CASSSPGTRWGTSQYF	TGTGCCAGCAGTTCGCCCGGGACTAGATGGGGAACGTCCCAGTACTTC
NA	TRBV28	TRBJ1-5	NA	CASSLVDRPPQHF	TGTGCCAGCAGTTTGGTAGACAGGCCACCCCAGCATTTT
TRBD1	TRBV5-3	TRBJ1-6	NA	CARSWDRSSYNSPLHF	TGTGCCAGAAGTTGGGACAGAAGCTCCTATAATTCACCCCTCCACTTT
NA	TRBV3-1/TRBV3-2	TRBJ1-5	NA	CASSPTLDQPQHF	TGTGCCAGCAGCCCGACTCTAGATCAGCCCCAGCATTTT
NA	TRBV2	TRBJ2-7	NA	CASSGGTSPEQYF	TGTGCCAGCAGTGGTGGTACTAGCCCCGAGCAGTACTTC